This T cell receptor (beta chain) was recorded in a study of cytomegalovirus exposure and HLA in healthy donors. Vbeta (60) and Jbeta (13) primers were used in the PCR. Produced via immunoSEQ multiplex PCR; TCRdb's table is partial and in-frame only. This table has fewer than 200,000 clones, roughly 85% appearing once. With 6 bases removed from V and 0 bases from J, the gap between germline ends came to 9 bases. The germline V gene has CDR1 KGHSH and CDR2 LQKENI. There are 14 residues in the CDR3. The chain links TRBV18 to TRBJ1-5; D is unclear. This receptor was taken from a man younger than 40 in good health and CMV-seronegative. The sequencing sample was made of PBMCs. The CDR3 spells CASSPRGSNQPQHF. For the CDR3, the DNA is TGTGCCAGCTCTCCTAGAGGTAGCAATCAGCCCCAGCATTTT.